This T cell receptor beta chain is drawn from a study of blood T cell repertoires in COVID-19. Trimming left V 1 base short and J 1 base short, with 7 bases between. CDR1 SGHVS and CDR2 FQNEAQ come from the germline V gene. The CDR3 runs to 14 residues. Original handling: Estimation of nucleated cell counts relied on the amplification of reference gene primers. Profiled with immunoSEQ multiplex PCR; TCRdb holds only in-frame clones, not every one. V and J calls and clone size are given by that table; D and trimming were obtained from the DNA. The sample has around 150,000 clones, over 80% seen once. Participant ages covered about 18 to 89 years across 24 US areas.

The sequencing input was PBMCs or T cells enriched from blood (not recorded which). The rearrangement links TRBV7-8 to TRBJ1-1, with D hard to call. The sequence was obtained from a man in his sixties or seventies who had been exposed to COVID-19. Here the CDR3 reads CASSLVYRNTEAFF. The CDR3 DNA is TGTGCCAGCAGCTTAGTCTACAGGAACACTGAAGCTTTCTTT.